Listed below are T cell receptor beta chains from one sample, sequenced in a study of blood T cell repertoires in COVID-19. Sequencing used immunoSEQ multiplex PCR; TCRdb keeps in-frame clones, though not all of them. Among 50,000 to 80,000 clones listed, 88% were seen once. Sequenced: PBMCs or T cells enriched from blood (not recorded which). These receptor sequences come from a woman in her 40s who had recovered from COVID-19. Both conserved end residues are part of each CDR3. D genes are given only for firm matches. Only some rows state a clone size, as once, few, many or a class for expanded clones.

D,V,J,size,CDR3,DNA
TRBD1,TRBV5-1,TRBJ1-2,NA,CASSDLQGTGGYTF,TGCGCCAGCAGCGACCTACAGGGGACGGGCGGCTACACCTTC
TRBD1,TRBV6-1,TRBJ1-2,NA,CASSEPGQMGYGYTF,TGTGCCAGCAGTGAACCGGGACAGATGGGCTATGGCTACACCTTC
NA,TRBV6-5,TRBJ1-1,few,CASSYSGMNTEAFF,TGTGCCAGCAGTTACTCGGGCATGAACACTGAAGCTTTCTTT
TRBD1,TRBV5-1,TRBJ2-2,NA,CASSVYRGPVELFF,TGCGCCAGCAGCGTATACAGGGGACCGGTGGAGCTGTTTTTT
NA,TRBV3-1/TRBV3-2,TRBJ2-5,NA,CASSQARTDQETQYF,TGTGCCAGCAGCCAAGCTAGGACAGACCAAGAGACCCAGTACTTC
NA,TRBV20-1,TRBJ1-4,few,CSASKWGGTNEKLFF,TGCAGTGCTAGTAAATGGGGGGGAACTAATGAAAAACTGTTTTTT
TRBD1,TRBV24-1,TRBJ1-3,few,CATSDDRVNTIYF,TGTGCCACCAGCGACGACAGGGTAAACACCATATATTTT
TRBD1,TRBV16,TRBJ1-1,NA,CASSQRGLAFF,TGTGCCAGCAGCCAGAGGGGGCTCGCTTTCTTT
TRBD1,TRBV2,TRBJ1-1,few,CASMRDREAPEAFF,TGTGCCAGCATGAGGGACAGGGAAGCGCCTGAAGCTTTCTTT
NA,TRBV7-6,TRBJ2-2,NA,CASSLEAGAHTGELFF,TGTGCCAGCAGCTTAGAGGCGGGGGCGCACACCGGGGAGCTGTTTTTT
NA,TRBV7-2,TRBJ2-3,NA,CASSLVRRAPDTQYF,TGTGCCAGCAGCTTAGTGCGCAGGGCCCCAGATACGCAGTATTTT
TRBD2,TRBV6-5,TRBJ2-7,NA,CASSSWTSGGLDEQYF,TGTGCCAGCAGTTCCTGGACTAGCGGGGGGCTCGACGAGCAGTACTTC
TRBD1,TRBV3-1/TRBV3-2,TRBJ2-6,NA,CASSRGTGGFGANVLTF,TGTGCCAGCAGCCGGGGGACAGGGGGATTTGGGGCCAACGTCCTGACTTTC
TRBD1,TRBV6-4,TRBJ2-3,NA,CASSTGTGAADTQYF,TGTGCCAGCAGTACCGGGACAGGGGCGGCAGATACGCAGTATTTT
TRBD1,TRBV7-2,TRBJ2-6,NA,CASSLQTGQPYSGANVLTF,TGTGCCAGCAGCTTACAGACGGGACAGCCCTACTCTGGGGCCAACGTCCTGACTTTC
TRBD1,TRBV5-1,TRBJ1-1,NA,CASSWTGGTPRTAEAFF,TGCGCCAGCAGCTGGACAGGGGGCACCCCCCGCACGGCTGAAGCTTTCTTT
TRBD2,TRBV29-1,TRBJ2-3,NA,CSVSGRGGIDTQYF,TGCAGCGTTTCCGGGCGGGGGGGAATAGATACGCAGTATTTT
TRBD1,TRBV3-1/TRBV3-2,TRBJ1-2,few,CASSPWDRGRDGYTF,TGTGCCAGCAGCCCCTGGGACAGGGGGCGAGATGGCTACACCTTC
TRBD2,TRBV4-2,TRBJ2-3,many,CASSPRAGEADTQYF,TGTGCCAGCAGCCCTAGAGCGGGGGAGGCAGATACGCAGTATTTT
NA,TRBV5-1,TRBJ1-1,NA,CASTPGGSPSTEAFF,TGCGCCAGCACCCCAGGAGGGAGTCCCAGCACTGAAGCTTTCTTT
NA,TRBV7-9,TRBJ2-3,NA,CASSLAPGVSTDTQYF,TGTGCCAGCAGCTTAGCCCCGGGAGTTAGCACAGATACGCAGTATTTT
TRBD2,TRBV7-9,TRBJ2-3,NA,CASSLGSGGVTDTQYF,TGTGCCAGCAGCTTAGGGTCGGGGGGGGTCACAGATACGCAGTATTTT
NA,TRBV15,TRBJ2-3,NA,CATSREAGISTDTQYF,TGTGCCACCAGCAGAGAAGCCGGGATAAGCACAGATACGCAGTATTTT
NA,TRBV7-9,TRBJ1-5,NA,CASSLGGGSNQPQHF,TGTGCCAGCAGCTTAGGGGGGGGGAGCAATCAGCCCCAGCATTTT
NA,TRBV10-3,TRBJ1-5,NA,CAISEDRSNQPQHF,TGTGCCATCAGTGAGGACAGAAGCAATCAGCCCCAGCATTTT
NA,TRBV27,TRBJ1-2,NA,CASSFGGRGYTF,TGTGCCAGCAGTTTCGGGGGTAGGGGCTACACCTTC
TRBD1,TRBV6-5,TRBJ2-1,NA,CASRITGGIYNEQFF,TGTGCCAGCAGAATCACAGGGGGGATTTACAATGAGCAGTTCTTC
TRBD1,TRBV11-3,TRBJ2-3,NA,CASSLSWDSAVDTQYF,TGTGCCAGCAGCTTATCGTGGGACAGCGCCGTGGATACGCAGTATTTT
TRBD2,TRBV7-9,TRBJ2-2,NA,CASSLLLAGDLRNTGELFF,TGTGCCAGCAGCCTTCTCCTAGCGGGGGACCTCCGGAACACCGGGGAGCTGTTTTTT
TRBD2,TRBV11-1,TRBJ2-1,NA,CASSLMRGGNEQFF,TGTGCCAGCAGCTTGATGAGGGGAGGGAATGAGCAGTTCTTC
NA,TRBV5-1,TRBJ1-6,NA,CASSQGQGSSPLHF,TGCGCCAGCAGCCAGGGGCAGGGCAGTTCACCCCTCCACTTT
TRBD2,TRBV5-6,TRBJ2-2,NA,CASSLATSGVTGELFF,TGTGCCAGCAGCTTGGCAACTAGCGGGGTCACCGGGGAGCTGTTTTTT
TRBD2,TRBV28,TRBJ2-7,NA,CASFSTSGGAQEQYF,TGTGCCAGCTTCTCCACTAGCGGGGGGGCACAAGAGCAGTACTTC
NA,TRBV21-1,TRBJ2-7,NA,CASSKVIPSYEQYF,TGTGCCAGCAGCAAAGTCATTCCCTCCTACGAGCAGTACTTC
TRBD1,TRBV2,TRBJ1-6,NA,CASSGTGANSPLHF,TGTGCCAGCAGCGGTACAGGGGCCAATTCACCCCTCCACTTT
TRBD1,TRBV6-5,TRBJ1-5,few,CASSNRGHNQPQHF,TGTGCCAGCAGCAATAGGGGGCACAATCAGCCCCAGCATTTT
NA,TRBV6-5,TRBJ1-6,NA,CASSNGVYNSPLHF,TGTGCCAGCAGCAACGGGGTTTATAATTCACCCCTCCACTTT
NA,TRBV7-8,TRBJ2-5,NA,CASSLAGGQGETQYF,TGTGCCAGCAGCTTAGCGGGGGGGCAGGGGGAGACCCAGTACTTC
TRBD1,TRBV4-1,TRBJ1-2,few,CASSQAGTGGIRQDGYTF,TGCGCCAGCAGCCAAGCCGGGACAGGGGGGATAAGGCAGGATGGCTACACCTTC
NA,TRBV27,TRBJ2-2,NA,CASSSDSLGAGELFF,TGTGCCAGCAGTTCGGACAGCCTCGGGGCCGGGGAGCTGTTTTTT
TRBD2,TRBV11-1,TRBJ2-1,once,CASSLGLAGVHEQFF,TGTGCCAGCAGCTTAGGCCTAGCGGGGGTACATGAGCAGTTCTTC